Following are 16 T cell receptor beta chains from one sample sequenced in a study of PD-1 blockade in classical Hodgkin lymphoma. Produced via immunoSEQ multiplex PCR; TCRdb's table is partial and in-frame only. The data show 84,000 or so clones, about 93% seen once. Each and every patient relapsed after autologous stem cell transplantation, and patients got differing brentuximab vedotin exposure. The input for sequencing was peripheral blood mononuclear cells (PBMCs), taken before the second cycle of nivolumab. These receptors came from a human donor with classical Hodgkin lymphoma.

The CDR3 protein is CASSGQGGSSGEYNEQFF. The CDR3 DNA reads as TGCGCCAGCAGTGGACAGGGGGGGTCTAGCGGGGAGTACAATGAGCAGTTCTTC. The chain uses TRBV10-1 and TRBJ2-1; either TRBD1 or TRBD2 may supply D (9 bases each). V was shortened by 4 bases and J by 4 bases, with 23 bases between the two germline ends. Per the germline V gene, CDR1 is WNHNN and CDR2 is SYGVQD (reference sequence). This CDR3 comprises 18 residues.

The chain has TRBV14 and TRBJ1-1; D perhaps matches TRBD1 (6 bases). V dropped 0 bases and J dropped 8 bases, with 16 bases sitting between them. The CDR3 runs 15 residues. The V gene's germline CDR1 is SGHDN and CDR2 FVKESK. The CDR3 loop is CASSQDLKGVAEAFF. The CDR3 DNA reads as TGTGCCAGCAGCCAAGATTTGAAGGGGGTGGCGGAAGCTTTCTTT.

This chain joins TRBV7-9 and TRBJ1-4; D possibly corresponds to TRBD1 (5 bases). The V gene's germline CDR1 is SEHNR and CDR2 FQNEAQ (reference sequence). The V and J ends lost 4 bases and 6 bases respectively, with 9 bases between them. The CDR3 covers 13 residues. The CDR3 region has the DNA TGTGCCAGCAGCTGGGGCCTCGATGAAAAACTGTTTTTT. Translation gives CASSWGLDEKLFF.

The rearrangement links TRBV7-9 to TRBJ1-1; 8 bases map to TRBD1. The J segment lost 5 bases and the V segment lost 8 bases, leaving 13 bases of the junction unmatched. Germline V CDR1 and CDR2: SEHNR, FQNEAQ (reference sequence). The CDR3 contains 15 residues. The CDR3 spells CASLTFGQGETEAFF. The CDR3 bases are TGTGCCAGCCTAACTTTTGGACAGGGAGAGACTGAAGCTTTCTTT.

This clone was counted only a few times. This chain connects TRBV4-1 to TRBJ1-3; D remains ambiguous. The CDR3 covers 15 residues. Germline CDR1 is MGHRA and CDR2 is YSYEKL. V gave up 3 bases and J gave up 2 bases, with 11 bases separating them. This chain's CDR3 is CASSHPRRTGNTIYF. The CDR3 coding sequence is TGCGCCAGCAGCCACCCCCGGAGGACTGGAAACACCATATATTTT.

The chain uses TRBV19 and TRBJ2-7, with TRBD2 as a possible D gene (5 bases). Trimming cost V 5 bases and J 2 bases, with 10 bases left between them. The CDR3 has 13 residues. The germline gives CDR1 LNHDA, CDR2 SQIVND (reference sequence). DNA of the CDR3: TGTGCCAGTAGTCCCCGGGAAACCTACGAGCAGTACTTC. Amino acids: CASSPRETYEQYF.

There are a few counts of this clone. The chain is built from TRBV30 and TRBJ1-1, with no clear D. Germline V lookup: CDR1 GTSNPN, CDR2 SVGIG (reference sequence). This CDR3 spans 11 amino acids. The V end was cut by 4 bases, the J end by 10 bases, with 13 bases between. As DNA, the CDR3 is TGTGCCTGGACTGTGGAACCAAGAGCTTTCTTT. Translated: CAWTVEPRAFF.

The CDR3 nucleotides read TGTGCCAGCAGCCAAGGTAATAGCGGGGACTACGAGCAGTACTTC. This encodes CASSQGNSGDYEQYF. This chain uses TRBV4-2 with TRBJ2-7; 8 nucleotides align to TRBD2. Germline CDR1 is LGHNA and CDR2 is YNFKEQ. V lost 1 base to trimming and J lost 3 bases; unmatched junction nucleotides: 5. The CDR3 is made up of 15 amino acids.

This sequence joins TRBV19 and TRBJ2-3; D is unresolved. Trimming removed 3 bases from V and 4 bases from J, with 8 bases in between. Per germline, CDR1 LNHDA and CDR2 SQIVND (reference sequence). CDR3 length: 13 amino acids. The CDR3 protein is CASSIGSPDTQYF. For the CDR3, the DNA is TGTGCCAGTAGTATCGGTAGCCCAGATACGCAGTATTTT.

This clone was observed a single time. V usage is TRBV28 and J usage is TRBJ2-7; either TRBD1 or TRBD2 may fit D (5 bases each). Trimming pared 4 bases from V and 2 bases from J, leaving 15 bases between. The CDR3 sequence is 15 residues long. Germline CDR1 reads MDHEN; CDR2 reads SYDVKM. The chain's CDR3 is CASSSPRGPAYEQYF. CDR3 DNA sequence: TGTGCCAGCAGTTCCCCGAGGGGACCGGCCTACGAGCAGTACTTC.

The chain combines TRBV7-8 with TRBJ1-1, with 9 bases matching TRBD1. The CDR3 totals 16 residues. Germline values: CDR1 SGHVS, CDR2 FQNEAQ. Trimming took 5 bases from V and 4 from J; bases not matched to a gene: 11. The CDR3 DNA follows: TGTGCCAGCAGCCCCCGGTGGGACAGGGTAGCCACTGAAGCTTTCTTT. Its translation: CASSPRWDRVATEAFF.

This chain links TRBV7-3 with TRBJ2-4; 8 bases align to TRBD2. Germline V lookup: CDR1 SGHTA, CDR2 FQGTGA. Trimming cost V 4 bases and J 6 bases; bases outside gene matches: 5. The CDR3 runs 14 residues. In DNA form, the CDR3 reads TGTGCCAGCAGCTCTACCGGGACTAGAAACATTCAGTACTTC. This translates into CASSSTGTRNIQYF.

This clone was counted between two and nine times. The rearrangement uses TRBV6-4 and TRBJ1-5; D is undetermined. This CDR3 comprises 10 residues. V lost 6 bases, J lost 14 bases, and 11 bases lay in between. Germline V gene data show CDR1 as MRHNA and CDR2 as SNTAGT. The CDR3 DNA follows: TGTGCCAGCAGAAGACGGACCGAGCATTTT. Protein: CASRRRTEHF.

The chain has TRBV9 and TRBJ2-5; 10 bases fit TRBD1. V gave up 2 bases and J gave up 4 bases; unmatched junction bases: 5. Per germline, CDR1 SGDLS and CDR2 YYNGEE. There are 15 residues in the CDR3. The CDR3 region is CASSVRQGAAETQYF. The CDR3 DNA follows: TGTGCCAGCAGCGTTCGACAGGGGGCTGCAGAGACCCAGTACTTC.

The chain recombines TRBV14 with TRBJ1-3, with 7 bases that match TRBD1. The length of the CDR3 is 16 residues. Trimming removed 0 bases from V and 4 bases from J; junction bases left unmatched: 6. Looked up from germline, CDR1 is SGHDN and CDR2 is FVKESK. CDR3: CASSQERQGFGNTIYF. CDR3 sequence (DNA): TGTGCCAGCAGCCAAGAAAGACAGGGTTTCGGAAACACCATATATTTT. The full variable domain, rest sourced from reference TRBV14 and TRBJ1-3, is EAGVTQFPSHSVIEKGQTVTLRCDPISGHDNLYWYRRVMGKEIKFLLHFVKESKQDESGMPNNRFLAERTGGTYSTLKVQPAELEDSGVYFCASSQERQGFGNTIYFGEGSWLTVV.

This clone was seen a single time. V usage is TRBV28 and J usage is TRBJ1-5, with D unresolved. Germline lookup yields CDR1 MDHEN and CDR2 SYDVKM. The V end was cut by 6 bases, the J end by 7 bases, with 10 bases between. The CDR3 loop spans 12 amino acids. The CDR3 sequence: CASSLIKQPQHF. The CDR3 region has the DNA TGTGCCAGCAGCTTAATAAAGCAGCCCCAGCATTTT.